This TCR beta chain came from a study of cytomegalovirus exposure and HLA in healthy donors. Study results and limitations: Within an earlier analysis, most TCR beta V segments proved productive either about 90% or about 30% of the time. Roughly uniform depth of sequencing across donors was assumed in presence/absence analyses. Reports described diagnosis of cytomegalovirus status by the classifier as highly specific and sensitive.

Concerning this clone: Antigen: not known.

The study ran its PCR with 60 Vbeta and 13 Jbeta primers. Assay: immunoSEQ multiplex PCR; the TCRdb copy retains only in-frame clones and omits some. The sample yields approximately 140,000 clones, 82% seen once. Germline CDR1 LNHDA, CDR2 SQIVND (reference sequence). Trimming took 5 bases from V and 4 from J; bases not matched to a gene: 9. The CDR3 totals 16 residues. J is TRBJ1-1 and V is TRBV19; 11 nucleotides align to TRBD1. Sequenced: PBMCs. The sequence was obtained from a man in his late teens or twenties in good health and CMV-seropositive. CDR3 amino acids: CASSGLGQGAGTEAFF. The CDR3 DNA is TGTGCCAGTAGTGGTCTCGGACAGGGGGCAGGCACTGAAGCTTTCTTT.